A single sample is the source of the 11 T cell receptor beta chains below, sequenced in a study of blood T cell repertoires in COVID-19 (TCRdb year 2020). Receptors were amplified or captured by the immunoSEQ multiplex PCR assay. TCRdb holds this immuneACCESS table with in-frame rearrangements only. Some clones are missing; in checked studies, unresolved V genes explain under half, and the rest has no known cause. The sample yields under 300,000 clones; approximately 86% were counted once. The ten largest account for less than 8.5% of the sample. Sequencing was done on a sample of peripheral blood. These receptors originate from a woman in her seventies with active or convalescent COVID-19.

This rearrangement joins TRBV5-5 to TRBJ2-7, with D possibly TRBD2 on 5 matching bases. The CDR3 sequence is 14 residues long. Germline assignment: CDR1 SGHKS and CDR2 YYEKEE (reference sequence). Trimming stripped 4 bases from V and 2 bases from J, with 13 bases between. In nucleotides, the CDR3 is TGTGCCAGCAGCCGAAGGTGGGAGACCTACGAGCAGTACTTC. This codes for CASSRRWETYEQYF.

The chain links TRBV3-1 (or the pseudogene TRBV3-2) to TRBJ2-7; 8 bases are shared with TRBD1. The junction had 8 bases not matched to a gene; V was cut back by 3 bases and J by 1 base. CDR1 LGHDT and CDR2 YNNKEL come from the germline V gene (reference sequence). The CDR3 spans 16 residues. Here the CDR3 reads CASSHPTTGASYEQYF. The CDR3 DNA sequence: TGTGCCAGCAGCCATCCTACGACAGGGGCGTCCTACGAGCAGTACTTC.

This chain connects TRBV6-5 to TRBJ2-7; tentative D call: TRBD1 (6 bases). Germline V gene data show CDR1 as MNHEY and CDR2 as SVGAGI. V was clipped by 6 bases and J by 3 bases, with 12 bases between them. This CDR3 spans 13 amino acids. In DNA, the CDR3 is TGTGCCAGCAGACTAGGACAGCGCTACGAGCAGTACTTC. It specifies CASRLGQRYEQYF.

The chain is built from TRBV2 and TRBJ2-7, with 7 bases aligning to TRBD2. The junction had 6 bases not matched to a gene; V was cut back by 7 bases and J by 9 bases. This CDR3 is built from 11 residues. CDR1 and CDR2 (germline): SNHLY, FYNNEI. In nucleotides, the CDR3 is TGTGCCAGCATGGTACTAGCGTCGCAGTACTTC. The encoded protein is CASMVLASQYF.

The genes are TRBV19 and TRBJ1-2, with D perhaps TRBD1 (6 bases). V lost 4 bases, J lost 3 bases, and 6 bases lay in between. CDR1 and CDR2 (germline): LNHDA, SQIVND (reference sequence). The CDR3 has 12 residues. CDR3: CASSTGDYGYTF. In DNA form, the CDR3 reads TGTGCCAGTAGTACAGGGGACTATGGCTACACCTTC.

The gene calls are TRBV4-3 and TRBJ1-6, with no clear D. Trimming removed 1 base at V and 5 bases at J, with 12 bases between. The CDR3 length is 16 residues. Per germline, CDR1 LGHNA and CDR2 YSLEER. CDR3 sequence: CASSQAWSLNNSPLHF. The CDR3 DNA reads as TGCGCCAGCAGCCAAGCTTGGAGCCTTAATAATTCACCCCTCCACTTT.

This chain links TRBV29-1 with TRBJ1-1; D is uncertain. Between the trimmed V and J ends, which lost 0 bases and 0 bases, there was a span of 5 bases. Germline V CDR1 and CDR2: SQVTM, ANQGSEA. The CDR3 loop spans 13 amino acids. CDR3 in amino acids: CSVEDRMNTEAFF. The DNA of the CDR3 is TGCAGCGTTGAAGACAGGATGAACACTGAAGCTTTCTTT. Full variable domain (rest looked up from reference TRBV29-1 and TRBJ1-1): SAVISQKPSRDICQRGTSLTIQCQVDSQVTMMFWYRQQPGQSLTLIATANQGSEATYESGFVIDKFPISRPNLTFSTLTVSNMSPEDSSIYLCSVEDRMNTEAFFGQGTRLTVV.

V gene TRBV12-5 combines with J gene TRBJ1-6; 7 nucleotides match TRBD1. The germline V gene has CDR1 LGHNT and CDR2 FRNRAP. The ends lost 3 bases at V and 9 bases at J; junction bases unmatched: 5. The CDR3 is 14 amino acids. The CDR3 protein is CASGLNRGGSPLHF. The CDR3 nucleotides are TGTGCTAGTGGTTTAAACAGGGGCGGTTCACCCCTCCACTTT.

This chain joins TRBV5-4 and TRBJ2-2, with D unresolved. The germline V gene has CDR1 SGHNT and CDR2 YYREEE (reference sequence). The CDR3 runs to 13 residues. V lost 0 bases to trimming and J lost 5 bases, with 5 bases between them. The CDR3 region is CASSLVATGELFF. CDR3 nucleotide sequence: TGTGCCAGCAGCTTGGTCGCGACCGGGGAGCTGTTTTTT. Full variable domain (missing parts from reference TRBV5-4 and TRBJ2-2): ETGVTQSPTHLIKTRGQQVTLRCSSQSGHNTVSWYQQALGQGPQFIFQYYREEENGRGNFPPRFSGLQFPNYSSELNVNALELDDSALYLCASSLVATGELFFGEGSRLTVL.

This clone was counted a single time. This rearrangement joins TRBV10-1 to TRBJ1-3; D may be TRBD1 (5 bases). This CDR3 is 16 amino acids long. Trimming cost V 0 bases and J 0 bases, with 9 bases left between them. Per the germline V gene, CDR1 is WNHNN and CDR2 is SYGVQD (reference sequence). CDR3 in amino acids: CASSESGLPSGNTIYF. In DNA, the CDR3 is TGCGCCAGCAGTGAGTCGGGGCTCCCCTCTGGAAACACCATATATTTT.

The gene calls are TRBV19 and TRBJ2-3, with 10 bases aligning to TRBD1. The V segment lost 6 bases and the J segment 1 base; nucleotides outside the gene matches: 1. Per the germline V gene, CDR1 is LNHDA and CDR2 is SQIVND (reference sequence). This CDR3 region has 14 residues. CDR3 region: CASRDRGGTDTQYF. CDR3 nucleotide sequence: TGTGCCAGTAGGGACAGGGGGGGCACAGATACGCAGTATTTT.